The 29 T cell receptor beta chains listed next were all sequenced from one sample in a study of Ad26.COV2.S vaccination and SARS-CoV-2 variants (dated by TCRdb to the early 2020s). The treatment or condition label, as the study defines it: roughly 18 received Ad26.COV2.S at low or high dose, single or two shots; about 5 received placebo; per-sample allocation not given. Repertoires of vaccine and placebo recipients were sequenced from samples taken on day 63 after the first injection. Receptor libraries were prepared by the immunoSEQ multiplex PCR assay. The table comes from immuneACCESS by way of TCRdb, which keeps in-frame sequences with V and J called. Part of the clones is missing from these tables; in studies checked, under half for an unresolved V gene and the rest for unknown reasons. This sample is represented by 300,000 to 400,000 clones; 80% to 90% of them were singletons. The ten largest clones represent more than 3% of the sample.

The source material was peripheral blood, sampled in a trial of Ad26.COV2.S vaccine versus placebo. Source of these receptors: a person between 18 and 60 years old who received the Ad26.COV2.S COVID-19 vaccine or a placebo.

The gene calls are TRBV15 and TRBJ2-7; D is unresolved. The V gene's germline CDR1 is LNHNV and CDR2 YYDKDF (reference sequence). The ends were cut back, 5 bases at V and 7 bases at J, with 21 bases in the middle. The CDR3 length is 15 residues. The DNA of the CDR3 is TGTGCCACCAGCGCTGTGCCCGCGACGACGGTGGAGCAGTACTTC. This translates into CATSAVPATTVEQYF.

This clone was seen a single time. The chain recombines TRBV25-1 with TRBJ1-4, with 8 bases matching TRBD1. This CDR3 spans 14 amino acids. From germline, CDR1 is MGHDK and CDR2 SYGVNS. V gave up 3 bases and J gave up 8 bases; unmatched junction bases: 5. DNA of the CDR3: TGTGCCAGCAGTGATTACAGGGGGACCGAAAAACTGTTTTTT. It translates to CASSDYRGTEKLFF.

V is TRBV15 and J is TRBJ1-3; unclear D gene. The V and J ends lost 0 bases and 0 bases respectively, with 9 bases between them. Germline V gene lookup returns CDR1 LNHNV and CDR2 YYDKDF (reference sequence). CDR3 length equals 16 residues. This chain's CDR3 is CATSREPVSSGNTIYF. Written as DNA, the CDR3 is TGTGCCACCAGCAGAGAGCCAGTCAGCTCTGGAAACACCATATATTTT.

The rearrangement links TRBV4-1 to TRBJ2-1, with unresolved D. This CDR3 is built from 16 residues. Trimming took 5 bases from V and 9 from J, leaving 23 bases between them. CDR1 is MGHRA, CDR2 YSYEKL, per germline. In nucleotides, the CDR3 is TGCGCCAGCAGCGCGACAAGCCCCCCTGACTTCTTTGAGCAGTTCTTC. Translated, it gives CASSATSPPDFFEQFF.

The V and J genes are TRBV5-6 and TRBJ2-5; D is unclear. The germline V and J ends were trimmed by 2 bases and 5 bases, with 7 bases remaining between them. Germline CDR1 and CDR2: SGHDT and YYEEEE. The length of the CDR3 is 12 residues. The CDR3 DNA sequence: TGTGCCAGCAGCTTCCAGGCGGAGACCCAGTACTTC. It is translated as CASSFQAETQYF.

This clone was counted a few times. This chain links TRBV4-1 with TRBJ2-7; D is unresolved. Germline loops: CDR1 MGHRA, CDR2 YSYEKL. V was pared by 1 base and J by 2 bases, with 9 bases between. The CDR3 consists of 14 residues. The CDR3 protein is CASSQGGRPYEQYF. Here the CDR3 DNA reads TGCGCCAGCAGCCAAGGCGGCAGACCCTACGAGCAGTACTTC.

The chain carries TRBV6-5 and TRBJ1-4, with TRBD1 identical over 8 bases. The germline V gene encodes CDR1 MNHEY and CDR2 SVGAGI. CDR3 length: 15 amino acids. J was trimmed by 9 bases and V by 0 bases; bases with no gene match: 6. In DNA form, the CDR3 reads TGTGCCAGCAGTTACTCTCCACAGGGGGGTAAAAAACTGTTTTTT. This gives the protein CASSYSPQGGKKLFF.

The chain recombines TRBV5-4 with TRBJ2-7, with D hard to call. V was clipped by 0 bases and J by 5 bases, with 9 bases between them. Germline CDR1 is SGHNT and CDR2 is YYREEE (reference sequence). The CDR3 has 13 residues. CDR3 residues: CASSLGQYDEQYF. The CDR3, as DNA: TGTGCCAGCAGCTTGGGGCAGTACGACGAGCAGTACTTC.

This chain joins TRBV7-9 and TRBJ2-7, with no clear D. This CDR3 has 13 amino acids. Trimming removed 4 bases at V and 5 bases at J, with 12 bases between. Germline CDR1 and CDR2: SEHNR and FQNEAQ (reference sequence). CDR3 nucleotide sequence: TGTGCCAGCAGCTCCGGATTAGAGCACGAGCAGTACTTC. Encoded protein: CASSSGLEHEQYF.

The chain carries TRBV19 and TRBJ1-2; 9 bases align to TRBD1. Germline V gives CDR1 LNHDA, CDR2 SQIVND (reference sequence). The CDR3 runs 13 residues. Losses at the gene ends were 6 bases for V and 8 bases for J; bases not matched to a gene: 7. The CDR3: CASSLQGATGYTF. CDR3 in DNA: TGTGCCAGTAGCCTACAGGGGGCGACGGGCTACACCTTC. The whole variable domain, remainder taken from reference TRBV19 and TRBJ1-2, is DGGITQSPKYLFRKEGQNVTLSCEQNLNHDAMYWYRQDPGQGLRLIYYSQIVNDFQKGDIAEGYSVSREKKESFPLTVTSAQKNPTAFYLCASSLQGATGYTFGSGTRLTVV.

The V call is TRBV29-1, the J call TRBJ2-1; the D is unclear. Between the trimmed V and J ends, which lost 1 base and 4 bases, there was a span of 5 bases. Germline V gene sequence: CDR1 SQVTM, CDR2 ANQGSEA. This CDR3 is 12 amino acids long. The CDR3 is CSVEVLYNEQFF. The CDR3 region has the DNA TGCAGCGTTGAAGTGTTATACAATGAGCAGTTCTTC.

This clone has more than one count but fewer than ten. This chain uses TRBV27 with TRBJ1-6, with D possibly matching TRBD1 (6 bases). Trimming left V 4 bases short and J 10 bases short, with 11 bases between. The CDR3 contains 13 residues. The germline V gene encodes CDR1 MNHEY and CDR2 SMNVEV (reference sequence). CDR3 bases: TGTGCCAGCAGTTGGGGGCGGGGATCACCCCTCCACTTT. It yields the protein CASSWGRGSPLHF.

The chain recombines TRBV7-2 with TRBJ1-5, with TRBD1 as a possible D gene (5 bases). Germline assignment: CDR1 SGHTA and CDR2 FQGNSA. The V gene lost 0 bases and the J gene lost 0 bases, with 9 bases spanning the gap. CDR3 size: 16 residues. This CDR3 is CASSLAGGYSNQPQHF. The CDR3 nucleotides read TGTGCCAGCAGCTTAGCGGGGGGTTATAGCAATCAGCCCCAGCATTTT.

The J gene is TRBJ2-7, the V gene TRBV6-6; D remains ambiguous. Trimming removed 6 bases from V and 4 bases from J, with 10 bases in between. Germline V gene data show CDR1 as MNHNY and CDR2 as SVGAGI (reference sequence). The CDR3 loop spans 12 amino acids. The CDR3 DNA reads TGTGCCAGCAGGCCCGACACTTACGAGCAGTACTTC. It specifies CASRPDTYEQYF.

The V call is TRBV10-3, the J call TRBJ1-4; D not resolved. There are 14 residues in the CDR3. V lost 4 bases and J lost 4, with 10 bases in between. Germline assignment: CDR1 ENHRY and CDR2 SYGVKD. The CDR3 DNA reads TGTGCCATCAGTGCCGCTGACGTTAATGAAAAACTGTTTTTT. Translation: CAISAADVNEKLFF.

Remarks on this clone: Different DNA sequences within this sample yield the same CDR3. V is TRBV15 and J is TRBJ2-7; 7 bases map to TRBD2. CDR3 length: 14 amino acids. Trimming took 1 base from V and 1 from J; bases not matched to a gene: 1. From germline, CDR1 is LNHNV and CDR2 YYDKDF (reference sequence). Here the CDR3 reads CATSRAGGSYEQYF. In nucleotides, the CDR3 is TGTGCCACCAGCAGAGCCGGGGGGTCCTACGAGCAGTACTTC.

V and J are TRBV10-3 and TRBJ1-1; 10 bases agree with TRBD1. Germline V gene data show CDR1 as ENHRY and CDR2 as SYGVKD. The V and J ends lost 5 bases and 3 bases, in that order; junction bases with no gene match: 3. CDR3 length: 14 residues. The CDR3 region has the DNA TGTGCCATCAGTCCGGGACAGGGGCACACTGAAGCTTTCTTT. It codes for CAISPGQGHTEAFF.

This rearrangement joins TRBV12-3 or TRBV12-4 to TRBJ2-1; D ambiguous. With 7 bases removed from V and 8 bases from J, the gap between germline ends came to 15 bases. This CDR3 comprises 13 residues. Here the CDR3 reads CASTIASFHEQFF. In nucleotides, the CDR3 is TGTGCCAGCACCATAGCCAGCTTCCATGAGCAGTTCTTC.

This chain links TRBV6-2 or TRBV6-3 with TRBJ1-1, with 7 bases that match TRBD1. This CDR3 comprises 15 residues. V shed 2 bases, J shed 8 bases, and the junction held 11 bases outside the gene matches. The germline gives CDR1 MNHEY, CDR2 SVGEGT. The CDR3 sequence is CASSYDLQGTGEAFF. The CDR3 coding sequence is TGTGCCAGCAGTTACGACCTACAGGGGACCGGAGAAGCTTTCTTT.

The gene calls are TRBV19 and TRBJ2-3; a weak D match, TRBD2 (5 bases). Germline V gene sequence: CDR1 LNHDA, CDR2 SQIVND (reference sequence). V lost 5 bases and J 2 bases, leaving 14 bases between the germline ends. The length of the CDR3 is 15 residues. The CDR3 nucleotides read TGTGCCAGTAGTGGCCCGGCGGGCATCACAGATACGCAGTATTTT. Protein sequence: CASSGPAGITDTQYF.

This clone was observed a handful of times. The V call is TRBV4-2, the J call TRBJ2-2; D is perhaps TRBD2 (5 bases). Trimming removed 0 bases at V and 3 bases at J, with 8 bases between. The CDR3 sequence is 15 residues long. Germline loops: CDR1 LGHNA, CDR2 YNFKEQ. The DNA of the CDR3 is TGTGCCAGCAGCCAAGATGTGAGGGACACCGGGGAGCTGTTTTTT. Its translation: CASSQDVRDTGELFF.

The V and J genes are TRBV30 and TRBJ1-2; TRBD1 is a possible D gene (5 bases). The length of the CDR3 is 13 residues. The V gene lost 2 bases and the J gene lost 5 bases, with 12 bases spanning the gap. Per the germline V gene, CDR1 is GTSNPN and CDR2 is SVGIG (reference sequence). CDR3 loop: CAWSPTGVYGYTF. The CDR3 DNA sequence: TGTGCCTGGAGTCCTACGGGGGTTTATGGCTACACCTTC.

The J gene is TRBJ2-1, the V gene TRBV2, with 13 bases fitting TRBD2. The CDR3 has 14 amino acids. From germline, CDR1 is SNHLY and CDR2 FYNNEI. Germline trimming cut 9 bases from V and 3 bases from J; bases unmatched to any gene: 2. CDR3 nucleotides: TGTGCCAGTCGACTAGCGGGGGGCTACAATGAGCAGTTCTTC. Translated, it gives CASRLAGGYNEQFF.

Turning to this clone: At the DNA level, this CDR3 is encoded by other sequences in the same sample as well. This sequence joins TRBV12-3 or TRBV12-4 and TRBJ2-1; D possibly corresponds to TRBD2 (6 bases). Trimming left V 8 bases short and J 4 bases short, with 9 bases between. The CDR3 consists of 12 residues. The CDR3 loop reads CASGSGYNEQFF. As DNA, the CDR3 is TGTGCCAGCGGAAGCGGGTACAATGAGCAGTTCTTC.

The rearrangement links TRBV10-2 to TRBJ2-1; the D gene is possibly TRBD2 (6 bases). CDR1 is WSHSY and CDR2 is SAAADI in the germline V gene. Trimming took off 6 bases at V and 4 bases at J, with 13 bases between the two ends. CDR3 length equals 14 residues. DNA of the CDR3: TGCGCCAGCAGGTCCGGGACTGAATACAATGAGCAGTTCTTC. Encoded protein: CASRSGTEYNEQFF.

V usage is TRBV4-2 and J usage is TRBJ1-4; the match to TRBD1 covers 7 bases. V trimming: 0 bases; J trimming: 4 bases; junction bases outside the gene matches: 5. There are 16 residues in the CDR3. Germline V CDR1 and CDR2: LGHNA, YNFKEQ. This CDR3 is CASSQDRDRVNEKLFF. CDR3 in DNA: TGTGCCAGCAGCCAAGATCGAGACAGGGTTAATGAAAAACTGTTTTTT.

This chain connects TRBV10-3 to TRBJ1-2; D may be TRBD1 (5 bases). Trimming took off 4 bases at V and 2 bases at J, with 11 bases between the two ends. The CDR3 is 14 residues long. Germline-derived CDR1 and CDR2 are ENHRY and SYGVKD. Here the CDR3 DNA reads TGTGCCATCAGTGTGCTGACAGAAAACTATGGCTACACCTTC. As protein: CAISVLTENYGYTF.

The chain has TRBV9 and TRBJ2-3, with 15 nucleotides matching TRBD2. Losses at the gene ends were 0 bases for V and 0 bases for J; bases not matched to a gene: 20. This CDR3 comprises 24 residues. Germline V gene lookup returns CDR1 SGDLS and CDR2 YYNGEE. The CDR3 protein is CASSVARSPSPGLAGGPSTDTQYF. DNA for the CDR3: TGTGCCAGCAGCGTAGCTCGGTCCCCCTCCCCGGGACTAGCGGGGGGCCCAAGCACAGATACGCAGTATTTT. Full variable domain (missing parts from reference TRBV9 and TRBJ2-3): DSGVTQTPKHLITATGQRVTLRCSPRSGDLSVYWYQQSLDQGLQFLIQYYNGEERAKGNILERFSAQQFPDLHSELNLSSLELGDSALYFCASSVARSPSPGLAGGPSTDTQYFGPGTRLTVL.

The chain uses TRBV6-2 or TRBV6-3 and TRBJ1-1; D possibly corresponds to TRBD1 (5 bases). The CDR3 runs to 19 residues. The germline gives CDR1 MNHEY, CDR2 SVGEGT. The ends were cut back, 0 bases at V and 5 bases at J, with 25 bases in the middle. This CDR3 reads CASSYSLNGRQKSRTEAFF. The DNA of the CDR3 is TGTGCCAGCAGTTACTCACTCAACGGTAGACAGAAGAGTCGGACTGAAGCTTTCTTT.